Each of the 13 T cell receptor beta chains below was sequenced from the same sample in a study of cytomegalovirus exposure and HLA in healthy donors. PCR used 60 Vbeta primers and 13 Jbeta primers. Libraries were prepared by immunoSEQ multiplex PCR; TCRdb keeps only in-frame clonotypes and omits some of them. In the table there are 110,000 or so clones, around 70% of which are singletons. The sequenced material came from PBMCs. These TCRs come from a middle-aged woman in good health and CMV-seropositive.

The genes are TRBV10-3 and TRBJ2-1; TRBD1 aligns across 9 bases. This CDR3 is 16 amino acids long. J gave up 7 bases and V 3 bases, and 10 bases lay outside the gene matches. The germline CDR1 and CDR2 sequences are ENHRY and SYGVKD. CDR3 amino acids: CAISDFRDRGENEQFF. The CDR3 nucleotides read TGTGCCATCAGTGACTTCCGTGACAGGGGGGAGAATGAGCAGTTCTTC.

V is TRBV11-3 and J is TRBJ2-7, with 10 bases that match TRBD1. V was pared by 5 bases and J by 2 bases, with 3 bases of the junction left unmatched. Germline values: CDR1 SGHNT, CDR2 YENEEA. The CDR3 spans 14 residues. This chain's CDR3 is CASSPTGGPYEQYF. The DNA of the CDR3 is TGTGCCAGCAGCCCGACAGGGGGCCCCTACGAGCAGTACTTC.

The chain has TRBV9 and TRBJ1-5; D is unclear. Trimming removed 4 bases from V and 5 bases from J, with 10 bases in between. Germline values: CDR1 SGDLS, CDR2 YYNGEE. The CDR3 has 13 residues. DNA for the CDR3: TGTGCCAGCAGCCGATTCAGCGATCAGCCCCAGCATTTT. Protein product: CASSRFSDQPQHF.

The CDR3 bases are TGTGCCAGCTCAACAGGGGTCCTTAACTATGGCTACACCTTC. Amino acid sequence: CASSTGVLNYGYTF. This chain connects TRBV18 to TRBJ1-2, with 7 bases that match TRBD1. This CDR3 region has 14 residues. CDR1 is KGHSH and CDR2 is LQKENI in the germline V gene. Trimming removed 5 bases from V and 1 base from J; junction bases left unmatched: 4.

Details on this clone: The germline gene is not matched at one end of the junction; a read error may be the cause. The rearrangement uses TRBV15 and TRBJ1-5; D perhaps matches TRBD1 (5 bases). Germline CDR1 is LNHNV and CDR2 is YYDKDF (reference sequence). CDR3 length equals 14 residues. The CDR3 DNA follows: TGTGCCACCAGCAGAGATGGGGGGGGTCAGCCCCCGCATTTT. Encoded protein: CATSRDGGGQPPHF.

The chain employs TRBV7-2 and TRBJ1-2; maybe TRBD1 (6 bases). The CDR3 is 15 amino acids. V lost 1 base to trimming and J lost 0 bases, with 9 bases between them. Germline CDR1 is SGHTA and CDR2 is FQGNSA. In DNA form, the CDR3 reads TGTGCCAGCAGCTTAGAGGACAGAGCTAACTATGGCTACACCTTC. Amino acid sequence: CASSLEDRANYGYTF.

Notes on this clone: One end of the junction does not line up with germline, which may come from a read error. The genes are TRBV7-9 and TRBJ2-5; no clear D gene. Germline-derived CDR1 and CDR2 are SEHNR and FQNEAQ (reference sequence). This CDR3 has 16 amino acids. The DNA for the CDR3 is TGTTCCAGCAGCCATTCCCTCCTTGGCAGCCAAGAGACCCAGTACTTC. This codes for CSSSHSLLGSQETQYF.

The chain uses TRBV7-3 and TRBJ2-7; 8 bases agree with TRBD1. Germline CDR1 SGHTA, CDR2 FQGTGA. V lost 0 bases, J lost 3 bases, and 4 bases stayed unmatched. The CDR3 contains 15 residues. This CDR3 reads CASSLTGQGNYEQYF. DNA for the CDR3: TGTGCCAGCAGCTTAACTGGACAGGGCAACTACGAGCAGTACTTC. Based on the CDR3 plus reference TRBV7-3 and TRBJ2-7, the full variable domain is GAGVSQTPSNKVTEKGKYVELRCDPISGHTALYWYRQSLGQGPEFLIYFQGTGAADDSGLPNDRFFAVRPEGSVSTLKIQRTERGDSAVYLCASSLTGQGNYEQYFGPGTRLTVT.

The chain recombines TRBV28 with TRBJ2-3; TRBD1 matches 8 bases. Germline loops: CDR1 MDHEN, CDR2 SYDVKM. The CDR3 contains 12 residues. V lost 7 bases to trimming and J lost 4 bases; unmatched junction nucleotides: 1. The DNA of the CDR3 is TGTGCCAGCAAACAGGGGGCAGATACGCAGTATTTT. It specifies CASKQGADTQYF.

V and J are TRBV5-6 and TRBJ2-7; TRBD2 matches 7 bases. Germline CDR1 SGHDT, CDR2 YYEEEE. The ends lost 4 bases at V and 4 bases at J; junction bases unmatched: 5. The CDR3 sequence is 13 residues long. CDR3: CASSKGLLYEQYF. The CDR3 nucleotides are TGTGCCAGCAGCAAGGGACTACTATACGAGCAGTACTTC.

This chain uses TRBV7-2 with TRBJ2-1; TRBD2 agrees at 13 bases. CDR1 is SGHTA, CDR2 FQGNSA, per germline. V gave up 1 base and J gave up 13 bases; unmatched junction bases: 4. The CDR3 has 14 residues. The CDR3 DNA sequence: TGTGCCAGCAGCTTAGGGGGACTAGCGGGAACCCAGTTCTTC. It translates to CASSLGGLAGTQFF.

Here the CDR3 reads CAWSDTPVQYF. CDR3 coding DNA: TGTGCCTGGAGTGACACCCCCGTGCAGTATTTT. The chain joins TRBV30 to TRBJ2-3; D is unclear. Germline V gene sequence: CDR1 GTSNPN, CDR2 SVGIG (reference sequence). There are 11 residues in the CDR3. The germline V and J ends were trimmed by 1 base and 11 bases, with 10 bases remaining between them.

The CDR3 bases are TGTGCCAGCTCACCGAACTATGCGTGGGCTGAAGCTTTCTTT. This encodes CASSPNYAWAEAFF. V and J are TRBV18 and TRBJ1-1; D unclear. The CDR3 is 14 amino acids. CDR1 and CDR2 from the germline V gene are KGHSH and LQKENI. Trimming left V 3 bases short and J 6 bases short, with 14 bases between.